This T cell receptor (beta chain) emerged from a study of cytomegalovirus exposure and HLA in healthy donors. General study findings and limits: According to a later analysis, donors in an Asian-associated ancestry cluster reportedly had fewer N-insertions than the roughly 640-donor mean. Later analysis demonstrated an association between a missense DCLRE1C variant and TCR beta V- and J-gene trimming. Earlier findings revealed that most TCR beta V segments proved productive either about 87% or about 30% of the time.

60 Vbeta and 13 Jbeta primers were used in PCR. The table came from immunoSEQ multiplex PCR; TCRdb's copy has only in-frame clones and leaves some out. The sample contains around 85,000 clones, more than 75% of which appear only once. Remarks on this clone: No antigen is known for it.

This CDR3 has 13 amino acids. CDR1 SGDLS and CDR2 YYNGEE come from the germline V gene. Trimming pared 0 bases from V and 8 bases from J, leaving 9 bases between. Despite likely unrecorded immune exposures, the donors were nominally healthy at the time of sampling. This clonotype was sampled from a woman aged 50 to 65 in good health and CMV-seropositive. V and J are TRBV9 and TRBJ2-1; D is perhaps TRBD1 (5 bases). Sequencing used PBMCs. As DNA, the CDR3 is TGTGCCAGCAGCGTAGGCCAGGGTGATGAGCAGTTCTTC. It is translated as CASSVGQGDEQFF.